This T cell receptor (beta chain) was sequenced in a study of beta chain features in type 1 diabetes. The study, taken as a whole, reports: Patients' naive, central memory and regulatory TCRB repertoires appeared more alike than those of healthy donors. Among all four CD4+ subsets, Type 1 diabetes patients had TCRB CDR3s that were moderately but significantly shorter.

Germline V CDR1 and CDR2: SEHNR, FQNEAQ (reference sequence). The CDR3 totals 13 residues. Trimming pared 2 bases from V and 6 bases from J, leaving 10 bases between. Investigators reverse transcribed all isolated RNA, so they sequenced expressed TCRB transcripts. Only in-frame clones appear in the TCRdb table, and some are missing; sequencing was by immunoSEQ multiplex PCR. This sample has 600,000 or so clones; about 14% occur once, and the top ten carry 0.03% to 0.04%. This clone was picked up a small number of times. The antigen remains unidentified. This sequence originates from a man aged 18 to 29 with type 1 diabetes. The rearrangement uses TRBV7-9 and TRBJ1-2; D unclear. Material for sequencing was naive CD4+ T cells from blood. The CDR3 is CASSLPAQDGYTF. CDR3 nucleotide sequence: TGTGCCAGCAGCTTACCCGCTCAAGATGGCTACACCTTC.